This T cell receptor (beta chain) came from a study of vaccination effects on CD4 cells after COVID-19. On the study more broadly: It was a median of 72 days after the second dose that post-vaccine samples were obtained. Study-level points and caveats: Late after vaccination, infection- and vaccine-induced clones showed marked clonal contraction.

This clone appeared a few times. Antigen specificity is unknown. Method: immunoSEQ multiplex PCR; TCRdb's copy keeps in-frame clones and lacks some. The profile shows around 62,000 clones, about 67% of them singletons. Germline CDR1 LGHNA, CDR2 YSLEER. This CDR3 region has 13 residues. Trimming left V 0 bases short and J 8 bases short, with 10 bases between. After roughly 10 days in culture, the CD4+ T cells were isolated. Each participant was administered two doses of either the BNT162b2 or the mRNA-1273 vaccine. Vaccinated participants had no history of SARS-CoV-2 infection and tested negative for nucleocapsid antibodies.

The clonotype originates from a human donor who received a COVID-19 vaccine. The sequencing here drew on CD4+ T cells from PBMCs cultured without peptide, taken after COVID-19 vaccination. The chain carries TRBV4-3 and TRBJ1-1; no clear D. The CDR3 DNA sequence: TGCGCCAGCAGCCAAGATTACTTGCAGGAAGCTTTCTTT. It is translated as CASSQDYLQEAFF.